The 14 T cell receptor beta chains below all came from one sample that was sequenced in a study of blood T cell repertoires in COVID-19. The protocol was immunoSEQ multiplex PCR, while the TCRdb copy is restricted to in-frame clones and leaves out a portion. This sample has around 58,000 clones, with nearly 90% found just once. Input material: peripheral blood. The receptor source for this set is a man in his sixties with active COVID-19.

The chain links TRBV19 to TRBJ2-7, with D tentatively TRBD1 (5 bases). Germline CDR1 is LNHDA and CDR2 is SQIVND (reference sequence). V lost 1 base, J lost 10 bases, and 17 bases lay in between. This CDR3 spans 14 amino acids. The CDR3 protein is CASSIGTRSTNQYF. The CDR3 DNA sequence: TGTGCCAGTAGTATAGGGACACGGTCTACGAACCAGTACTTC.

This chain links TRBV19 with TRBJ2-7, with TRBD2 matching over 8 bases. V was pared by 5 bases and J by 2 bases, with 8 bases of the junction left unmatched. Germline V CDR1 and CDR2: LNHDA, SQIVND (reference sequence). The CDR3 covers 15 residues. CDR3 amino acids: CASSLAGSGAYEQYF. The CDR3 DNA follows: TGTGCCAGTAGTCTTGCTGGTAGCGGGGCCTACGAGCAGTACTTC.

This chain joins TRBV7-3 and TRBJ1-6; D call uncertain. V was pared by 2 bases and J by 4 bases, with 15 bases between. Germline V gene lookup returns CDR1 SGHTA and CDR2 FQGTGA. The CDR3 runs 17 residues. The CDR3 loop reads CASSLLPTTEYNSPLHF. The CDR3 region has the DNA TGTGCCAGCAGCTTATTGCCAACAACCGAATATAATTCACCCCTCCACTTT. Together with reference TRBV7-3 and TRBJ1-6, the CDR3 gives the full variable domain: GAGVSQTPSNKVTEKGKYVELRCDPISGHTALYWYRQSLGQGPEFLIYFQGTGAADDSGLPNDRFFAVRPEGSVSTLKIQRTERGDSAVYLCASSLLPTTEYNSPLHFGNGTRLTVT.

The chain recombines TRBV5-4 with TRBJ2-3; TRBD2 aligns across 11 bases. Looked up from germline, CDR1 is SGHNT and CDR2 is YYREEE (reference sequence). The CDR3 totals 16 residues. The junction had 8 bases not matched to a gene; V was cut back by 4 bases and J by 4 bases. The CDR3 DNA is TGTGCCAGCAGCCCGGGGACTAGCGGAAGGGCAGATACGCAGTATTTT. As protein: CASSPGTSGRADTQYF.

The chain carries TRBV14 and TRBJ2-1; D is perhaps TRBD2 (5 bases). V gave up 1 base and J gave up 5 bases, with 6 bases separating them. CDR3 length equals 13 residues. Germline assignment: CDR1 SGHDN and CDR2 FVKESK. The CDR3 reads CASSQGGDNEQFF. In nucleotides, the CDR3 is TGTGCCAGCAGCCAAGGGGGAGACAATGAGCAGTTCTTC.

This sequence joins TRBV6-5 and TRBJ1-2; TRBD1 matches 8 bases. J was trimmed by 5 bases and V by 5 bases; bases with no gene match: 7. Germline V gene data show CDR1 as MNHEY and CDR2 as SVGAGI. The CDR3 contains 14 residues. The DNA for the CDR3 is TGTGCCAGCAGTCGCGGACAGGGCGAGTATGGCTACACCTTC. Residues: CASSRGQGEYGYTF.

The chain combines TRBV5-1 with TRBJ2-5; 7 nucleotides match TRBD2. The trim removed 0 bases at V and 2 bases at J, leaving 7 bases unmatched. CDR3 length: 16 residues. Germline V gives CDR1 SGHRS, CDR2 YFSETQ. Here the CDR3 DNA reads TGCGCCAGCAGCTTGGACGGGGCGGGAGTGCAAGAGACCCAGTACTTC. Its translation is CASSLDGAGVQETQYF.

The chain links TRBV6-6 to TRBJ2-5, with TRBD1 matching over 7 bases. The CDR3 totals 16 residues. From germline, CDR1 is MNHNY and CDR2 SVGAGI (reference sequence). The V gene end was trimmed by 0 bases and the J gene end by 8 bases; junction bases not matched to a gene: 12. CDR3 sequence: CASSYSFGTALDTQYF. CDR3 coding DNA: TGTGCCAGCAGTTACTCTTTCGGGACAGCTCTTGACACCCAGTACTTC.

The rearrangement links TRBV9 to TRBJ2-1, with TRBD2 identical over 10 bases. CDR1 and CDR2 from the germline V gene are SGDLS and YYNGEE. The CDR3 is 15 amino acids. V gave up 4 bases and J gave up 7 bases; unmatched junction bases: 8. This CDR3 is CASSPGLAVLNEQFF. The DNA for the CDR3 is TGTGCCAGCAGCCCCGGACTAGCGGTCCTAAATGAGCAGTTCTTC.

This chain links TRBV7-3 with TRBJ2-2; no reliable D call. Trimming shortened V by 4 bases and J by 4 bases, and 7 bases separated the two germline ends. Germline assignment: CDR1 SGHTA and CDR2 FQGTGA. The CDR3 has 13 amino acids. The DNA of the CDR3 is TGTGCCAGCAGCTCCGACTTCACCGGGGAGCTGTTTTTT. It is translated as CASSSDFTGELFF. The complete variable domain, with remaining parts taken from reference TRBV7-3 and TRBJ2-2, reads GAGVSQTPSNKVTEKGKYVELRCDPISGHTALYWYRQSLGQGPEFLIYFQGTGAADDSGLPNDRFFAVRPEGSVSTLKIQRTERGDSAVYLCASSSDFTGELFFGEGSRLTVL.

This chain links TRBV6-5 with TRBJ2-3; possibly TRBD2 for D (5 bases). Trimming stripped 4 bases from V and 3 bases from J, with 14 bases between. CDR3 size: 15 residues. Germline CDR1 MNHEY, CDR2 SVGAGI. The CDR3 sequence: CASSSAGKGTDTQYF. The CDR3 nucleotides read TGTGCCAGCAGTTCTGCCGGGAAAGGTACAGATACGCAGTATTTT.

The gene calls are TRBV9 and TRBJ2-3; TRBD1 agrees at 8 bases. V trimming: 2 bases; J trimming: 5 bases; junction bases outside the gene matches: 7. The V gene's germline CDR1 is SGDLS and CDR2 YYNGEE. The CDR3 is 15 residues long. DNA for the CDR3: TGTGCCAGCAGCGTCGGACAGGGTGGTGGAGATACGCAGTATTTT. Its translation: CASSVGQGGGDTQYF.

DNA of the CDR3: TGTGCCAGCAGTTTTAAGGTTAGGGGCGTCTCTGGGGCCAACGTCCTGACTTTC. Amino acids: CASSFKVRGVSGANVLTF. The chain joins TRBV27 to TRBJ2-6; a weak D match, TRBD1 (5 bases). Germline V lookup: CDR1 MNHEY, CDR2 SMNVEV (reference sequence). This CDR3 contains 18 residues. The germline V and J ends were trimmed by 3 bases and 0 bases, with 15 bases remaining between them.

The chain recombines TRBV18 with TRBJ2-1; 8 positions match TRBD1. The ends lost 0 bases at V and 6 bases at J; junction bases unmatched: 7. CDR1 KGHSH and CDR2 LQKENI come from the germline V gene. The CDR3 length is 16 residues. CDR3 sequence: CASSPPFRTGFNEQFF. In DNA, the CDR3 is TGTGCCAGCTCACCACCATTTAGGACAGGGTTCAATGAGCAGTTCTTC.